What follows are 31 T cell receptor beta chains derived from one specimen sequenced in a study of monozygotic twins with inflammatory bowel disease. Reanalyzing the 5' RACE reads, TCRdb keeps one entry per CDR3 protein, without DNA. The table for this sample gives about 85,000 distinct CDR3 sequences. Sequencing used blood. The receptors stem from a human donor with ulcerative colitis or Crohn's disease, or a healthy co-twin of an affected twin (not recorded which).

The chain employs TRBV10-3 and TRBJ2-5. Germline V gene lookup returns CDR1 ENHRY and CDR2 SYGVKD. CDR3 size: 13 residues. CDR3 loop: CAIRSGNQETQYF.

The chain joins TRBV10-1 to TRBJ2-3. Germline CDR1 and CDR2: WNHNN and SYGVQD (reference sequence). This CDR3 is built from 14 residues. The CDR3 sequence: CASSESTGSDTQYF.

The chain uses TRBV5-4 and TRBJ2-6; TCRdb names TRBD1, which stays unverified in the absence of DNA. Germline loops: CDR1 SGHNT, CDR2 YYREEE (reference sequence). CDR3 size: 19 residues. The CDR3 loop is CASSLAWYRKASGANVLTF. Full variable domain (missing parts from reference TRBV5-4 and TRBJ2-6): ETGVTQSPTHLIKTRGQQVTLRCSSQSGHNTVSWYQQALGQGPQFIFQYYREEENGRGNFPPRFSGLQFPNYSSELNVNALELDDSALYLCASSLAWYRKASGANVLTFGAGSRLTVL.

The chain combines TRBV20-1 with TRBJ1-4. Per the germline V gene, CDR1 is DFQATT and CDR2 is SNEGSKA (reference sequence). CDR3 length equals 13 residues. CDR3 protein: CSARDLDREKLFF.

CDR3 region: CASKRPINRSTNEKLFF. The J gene is TRBJ1-4, the V gene TRBV6-1. Germline V gives CDR1 MNHNS, CDR2 SASEGT. CDR3 length: 17 residues.

The J gene is TRBJ1-2, the V gene TRBV10-3; TCRdb's assignment of TRBD1 cannot be checked, as there is no DNA. CDR1 and CDR2 (germline): ENHRY, SYGVKD. The length of the CDR3 is 13 residues. This chain's CDR3 is CAIMRGGAGGYTF.

V is TRBV15 and J is TRBJ2-1; TCRdb reports TRBD1, a call that lacks DNA to check it against. Germline lookup yields CDR1 LNHNV and CDR2 YYDKDF (reference sequence). This CDR3 contains 16 residues. The CDR3 loop is CATSRVIGGTGNEQFF.

The chain recombines TRBV5-1 with TRBJ2-5; the TCRdb call, TRBD2, lacks DNA for checking. The CDR3 is made up of 14 amino acids. The germline V gene encodes CDR1 SGHRS and CDR2 YFSETQ. The CDR3: CASSYTGGGETQYF.

The chain uses TRBV29-1 and TRBJ1-2; TCRdb lists TRBD1, though no DNA is available to test this call. From germline, CDR1 is SQVTM and CDR2 ANQGSEA. This CDR3 region has 12 residues. CDR3 amino acids: CSVYRGEKGYTF. The full variable domain, rest sourced from reference TRBV29-1 and TRBJ1-2, is SAVISQKPSRDICQRGTSLTIQCQVDSQVTMMFWYRQQPGQSLTLIATANQGSEATYESGFVIDKFPISRPNLTFSTLTVSNMSPEDSSIYLCSVYRGEKGYTFGSGTRLTVV.

The rearrangement joins TRBV7-6 to TRBJ1-4. Germline values: CDR1 SGHVS, CDR2 FNYEAQ. The CDR3 covers 12 residues. This chain's CDR3 is CASSLPYEKLFF.

The rearrangement joins TRBV20-1 to TRBJ2-7. The germline CDR1 and CDR2 sequences are DFQATT and SNEGSKA (reference sequence). This CDR3 is built from 11 residues. The CDR3 region is CSASATYEQYF.

The chain employs TRBV5-1 and TRBJ2-4; checking the TCRdb D call of TRBD1 is not possible without DNA. The CDR3 has 18 residues. The germline V gene has CDR1 SGHRS and CDR2 YFSETQ. CDR3 protein: CASSLAPGTGVTKNIQYF. Full variable domain (remainder filled in from reference TRBV5-1 and TRBJ2-4): KAGVTQTPRYLIKTRGQQVTLSCSPISGHRSVSWYQQTPGQGLQFLFEYFSETQRNKGNFPGRFSGRQFSNSRSEMNVSTLELGDSALYLCASSLAPGTGVTKNIQYFGAGTRLSVL.

The gene calls are TRBV12-3 or TRBV12-4 and TRBJ1-3. This CDR3 has 14 residues. The CDR3 here is CASRGEGYGNTIYF.

V gene TRBV5-5 combines with J gene TRBJ2-7. CDR3 length: 11 residues. The germline gives CDR1 SGHKS, CDR2 YYEKEE (reference sequence). CDR3 amino acids: CASSYWGEQYF. Drawing the rest from reference TRBV5-5 and TRBJ2-7, the complete variable domain is DAGVTQSPTHLIKTRGQQVTLRCSPISGHKSVSWYQQVLGQGPQFIFQYYEKEERGRGNFPDRFSARQFPNYSSELNVNALLLGDSALYLCASSYWGEQYFGPGTRLTVT.

The chain has TRBV7-6 and TRBJ1-6; TCRdb calls TRBD1, which cannot be checked without DNA. Germline V gene lookup returns CDR1 SGHVS and CDR2 FNYEAQ. This CDR3 comprises 17 residues. The chain's CDR3 is CASSPGQGFTYNSPLHF.

V usage is TRBV7-2 and J usage is TRBJ1-2; TCRdb's D call of TRBD1 is untestable without DNA. Per the germline V gene, CDR1 is SGHTA and CDR2 is FQGNSA. This CDR3 has 15 residues. This chain's CDR3 is CASSAGTGGIYGYTF. Together with reference TRBV7-2 and TRBJ1-2, the CDR3 gives the full variable domain: GAGVSQSPSNKVTEKGKDVELRCDPISGHTALYWYRQSLGQGLEFLIYFQGNSAPDKSGLPSDRFSAERTGGSVSTLTIQRTQQEDSAVYLCASSAGTGGIYGYTFGSGTRLTVV.

The V gene is TRBV6-1, the J gene TRBJ2-5; as DNA is missing, the TRBD2 call by TCRdb cannot be tested. This CDR3 is 15 amino acids long. Germline V gene data show CDR1 as MNHNS and CDR2 as SASEGT. The chain's CDR3 is CASSRTRVAGETQYF.

This sequence joins TRBV12-3 or TRBV12-4 and TRBJ2-5; TCRdb names TRBD1, which stays unverified in the absence of DNA. The CDR3 length is 14 residues. CDR3 region: CASSSGDRQETQYF.

The chain uses TRBV3-1 and TRBJ2-2; TCRdb calls TRBD1, which cannot be checked without DNA. The germline CDR1 and CDR2 sequences are LGHDT and YNNKEL (reference sequence). This CDR3 is built from 15 residues. The CDR3 protein is CASSRTGWNTGELFF. The whole variable domain, remainder taken from reference TRBV3-1 and TRBJ2-2, is DTAVSQTPKYLVTQMGNDKSIKCEQNLGHDTMYWYKQDSKKFLKIMFSYNNKELIINETVPNRFSPKSPDKAHLNLHINSLELGDSAVYFCASSRTGWNTGELFFGEGSRLTVL.

V and J are TRBV5-6 and TRBJ2-3. Germline loops: CDR1 SGHDT, CDR2 YYEEEE. This CDR3 spans 12 amino acids. CDR3: CASSSWPDTQYF.

The chain joins TRBV20-1 to TRBJ1-2; TCRdb selects TRBD1, and the lack of DNA leaves this call unchecked. The CDR3 totals 15 residues. Germline V gene sequence: CDR1 DFQATT, CDR2 SNEGSKA (reference sequence). CDR3 protein: CSARASLGVVYGYTF.

This chain joins TRBV12-3 or TRBV12-4 and TRBJ1-2. This CDR3 comprises 13 residues. CDR3 region: CASSLATNYGYTF.

The V call is TRBV28, the J call TRBJ1-1. Germline loops: CDR1 MDHEN, CDR2 SYDVKM. The CDR3 runs 13 residues. The CDR3 loop reads CASSLSAGLEAFF.

The chain links TRBV5-6 to TRBJ1-5. The CDR3 spans 15 residues. Germline V gene data show CDR1 as SGHDT and CDR2 as YYEEEE. This chain's CDR3 is CASSLGFGSNQPQHF.

The chain joins TRBV4-1 to TRBJ1-1. There are 18 residues in the CDR3. Germline V gene lookup returns CDR1 MGHRA and CDR2 YSYEKL. The CDR3 loop reads CASSQDWVAGGVNTEAFF.

This rearrangement joins TRBV3-1 to TRBJ2-1; TCRdb's D call of TRBD1 is untestable without DNA. Germline-derived CDR1 and CDR2 are LGHDT and YNNKEL (reference sequence). The CDR3 is made up of 13 amino acids. CDR3 residues: CASSPVLGDEQFF.

The chain uses TRBV2 and TRBJ1-5; TCRdb selects TRBD1, and the lack of DNA leaves this call unchecked. Germline V lookup: CDR1 SNHLY, CDR2 FYNNEI. This CDR3 comprises 13 residues. CDR3 amino acids: CASSPGIGQPQHF. The variable domain in full, with the rest retrieved from reference TRBV2 and TRBJ1-5, is EPEVTQTPSHQVTQMGQEVILRCVPISNHLYFYWYRQILGQKVEFLVSFYNNEISEKSEIFDDQFSVERPDGSNFTLKIRSTKLEDSAMYFCASSPGIGQPQHFGDGTRLSIL.

The chain joins TRBV7-6 to TRBJ2-4; TCRdb's D call of TRBD2 is untestable without DNA. CDR1 and CDR2 (germline): SGHVS, FNYEAQ. The CDR3 has 13 amino acids. The CDR3 loop reads CASSRVAEDIQYF.

The chain links TRBV19 to TRBJ2-2. Germline V gene data show CDR1 as LNHDA and CDR2 as SQIVND (reference sequence). CDR3 length: 13 amino acids. CDR3 protein: CASSVANTGELFF.

This rearrangement joins TRBV7-2 to TRBJ2-3; TCRdb's assignment of TRBD2 cannot be checked, as there is no DNA. The CDR3 runs 17 residues. Germline V CDR1 and CDR2: SGHTA, FQGNSA. CDR3 loop: CASSLGFLAGGTDTQYF.

The CDR3 sequence: CASSLALLAGGELFF. The chain couples TRBV7-2 to TRBJ2-2; TCRdb selects TRBD2, and the lack of DNA leaves this call unchecked. Germline CDR1 reads SGHTA; CDR2 reads FQGNSA. The CDR3 loop spans 15 amino acids.